This TCR beta chain was documented in a study of blood T cell repertoires in COVID-19. At the level of the study: Sites across the United States, Italy and Spain contributed samples from acute and convalescent COVID-19. T cells, B-cell-depleted T cells, or PBMCs provided the cDNA or gDNA that served as material.

Germline V gene lookup returns CDR1 ENHRY and CDR2 SYGVKD. The length of the CDR3 is 14 residues. V lost 6 bases to trimming and J lost 6 bases, with 15 bases between them. In the original workflow: Estimated nucleated cell counts came from reference gene primer amplification. Clones were read by immunoSEQ multiplex PCR, and TCRdb kept only the in-frame ones, dropping some. For V, J and clone size, that table is used; D and trimming come from the DNA. The sample shows approximately 150,000 clones, about four fifths of them seen only once. There are a few counts of this clone. V is TRBV10-3 and J is TRBJ1-5, with no clear D. This sequence originates from a woman at least 80 years old with acute or convalescent COVID-19. The sample comprised peripheral blood. CDR3 DNA sequence: TGTGCCATCAGCGCGGACCGGGCGGGTCAGCCCCAGCATTTT. Its translation is CAISADRAGQPQHF.